The clone carrying this T cell receptor beta chain was seen at least ten times. This sample was taken from a study of neurological immune-mediated disorders. Source material was 2 million unsorted PBMCs, stored at -80 °C in RNAlater. One entry per CDR3 protein results from TCRdb running MiXCR on the 5' RACE reads. This repertoire shows 50,000 or so distinct CDR3 sequences, 3% to 4.5% found once; its top ten account for over 5.5%. The CDR3 runs to 16 residues. From germline, CDR1 is SGHRS and CDR2 YFSETQ. The V gene lost 0 bases and the J gene lost 0 bases, with 9 bases spanning the gap. The source of this sequence is a man aged 55-75 years with multiple sclerosis. The specimen sequenced was PBMCs. V and J are TRBV5-1 and TRBJ2-2, with D possibly being TRBD2 (6 bases). This CDR3 reads CASSLGDSSNTGELFF. The CDR3, as DNA: TGCGCCAGCAGCTTGGGGGACTCCTCGAACACCGGGGAGCTGTTTTTT. Full variable domain (remainder filled in from reference TRBV5-1 and TRBJ2-2): KAGVTQTPRYLIKTRGQQVTLSCSPISGHRSVSWYQQTPGQGLQFLFEYFSETQRNKGNFPGRFSGRQFSNSRSEMNVSTLELGDSALYLCASSLGDSSNTGELFFGEGSRLTVL.